This T cell receptor (beta chain) emerged from a study of early T cells in non-severe SARS-CoV-2 infection. Background on the study: Sequencing input comprised bulk RNA from unsorted whole blood; chain pairing was not available.

Individual cDNA molecules received unique molecular identifiers. TCRdb itself ran the 5' RACE reads through MiXCR, one entry per CDR3 protein. The table records 63,000 or so distinct CDR3 sequences, 10% to 15% of them present only once. Study-wide results and caveats: Lookups in VDJdb leaned toward anti-spike CD8 responses and missed private and CD4 specificities.

This clonotype was recorded a few times. Its antigen is unknown. A read error may produce the germline difference seen at one junction end. The CDR3 contains 15 residues. Per the germline V gene, CDR1 is DFQATT and CDR2 is SNEGSKA (reference sequence). The sample comprised whole blood. This receptor was identified in an adult who was a healthcare worker with PCR-confirmed SARS-CoV-2 infection or an uninfected control (not recorded which). The rearrangement joins TRBV20-1 to TRBJ1-1; TRBD1 matches at 7 bases. CDR3 nucleotide sequence: TGCAGCAATTTGCTCTTTTACAGGGGCGGCACTGAAGTTTTCTTT. It translates to CSNLLFYRGGTEVFF.